The clone carrying this TCR beta chain was counted ten times or more. The data were taken from a study of neurological immune-mediated disorders. TCRdb fed the 5' RACE reads into MiXCR, producing one record per CDR3 protein. The sample includes fewer than 90,000 distinct CDR3 sequences, less than 5.5% seen only once; the top ten take about 7.4%. Sequencing was done on a sample of PBMCs. The source of this sequence is a man between 18 and 29 years old with multiple sclerosis.

CDR3: CASSSGYSLYGYTF. The CDR3 nucleotides read TGTGCCAGCAGCTCCGGCTACAGCCTCTATGGCTACACCTTC. The V and J genes are TRBV7-2 and TRBJ1-2; D not resolved. Deletions cut 4 bases from V and 4 bases from J, with 13 bases between. Per germline, CDR1 SGHTA and CDR2 FQGNSA. The CDR3 is 14 amino acids.